This TCR beta chain was sequenced for a study of CD8 T cells in ankylosing spondylitis. The study's findings and limits: Matched ankylosing spondylitis synovial fluid reportedly contained a significantly enriched population of disease-linked clones. For ankylosing spondylitis blood, a TCR beta motif of roughly 8 highly homologous variants appeared characteristic.

J was trimmed by 0 bases and V by 5 bases; bases with no gene match: 4. This CDR3 is built from 16 residues. Germline V lookup: CDR1 DFQATT, CDR2 SNEGSKA (reference sequence). This clonotype ranks as medium-sized (0.01 to 0.1%). Its antigen is currently unknown. TCRdb re-derived calls from the 5' RACE reads in MiXCR, one entry per CDR3 protein. The profile shows roughly 17,000 distinct CDR3 sequences, 7% to 10% of them singletons. The gene calls are TRBV20-1 and TRBJ2-3; TRBD2 agrees at 14 bases. Sequencing was carried out using blood. This clonotype was sampled from a male donor with ankylosing spondylitis or in good health (not recorded which). The CDR3 DNA reads as TGCAGTGCTGGACTAGCGGGGGGAATGAGCACAGATACGCAGTATTTT. Residues: CSAGLAGGMSTDTQYF.